The 27 T cell receptor beta chains reported below all come from one sample, sequenced in a study of cytomegalovirus exposure and HLA in healthy donors. Primers: 60 Vbeta forward and 13 Jbeta reverse. Here immunoSEQ multiplex PCR was the method, and the copy in TCRdb shows in-frame clones only, minus some. Of around 130,000 clones in the sample, 80% were seen once. The sequencing sample was made of PBMCs. The receptors come from a young man in good health and CMV-seronegative.

This clone was seen more than once but under ten times. The J gene is TRBJ2-7, the V gene TRBV6-1; D may be TRBD2 (5 bases). V gave up 7 bases and J gave up 4 bases, with 17 bases separating them. The CDR3 totals 14 residues. The germline CDR1 and CDR2 sequences are MNHNS and SASEGT. CDR3 in amino acids: CASNGRGVGYEQYF. The CDR3 DNA reads TGTGCCAGCAATGGTCGGGGTGTCGGATACGAGCAGTACTTC.

V is TRBV5-6 and J is TRBJ2-5; 9 positions match TRBD2. Unmatched junction bases numbered 7, after V lost 5 bases and J lost 5 bases. This CDR3 is 14 amino acids long. The germline CDR1 and CDR2 sequences are SGHDT and YYEEEE. CDR3 in amino acids: CASRWREGRETQYF. For the CDR3, the DNA is TGTGCCAGCAGATGGCGGGAGGGCCGGGAGACCCAGTACTTC.

The chain has TRBV5-1 and TRBJ1-2; D is perhaps TRBD1 (6 bases). Trimming left V 4 bases short and J 4 bases short, with 17 bases between. This CDR3 contains 15 residues. The germline CDR1 and CDR2 sequences are SGHRS and YFSETQ. The CDR3: CASSSKDRDGYGYTF. The CDR3, as DNA: TGCGCCAGCAGCAGTAAGGACAGAGATGGCTATGGCTACACCTTC.

CDR3 in amino acids: CASSLLGTDSYEQYF. Here the CDR3 DNA reads TGTGCCAGCAGCTTACTGGGGACTGACTCCTACGAGCAGTACTTC. This chain joins TRBV7-8 and TRBJ2-7; weak D call: TRBD2 (6 bases). This CDR3 is built from 15 residues. Trimming took 2 bases from V and 0 from J, leaving 11 bases between them. Germline CDR1 reads SGHVS; CDR2 reads FQNEAQ.

A few counts support this clone. CDR3 sequence reads: CASSLAVGQGGVTQYF. The CDR3 DNA reads as TGTGCCAGCAGCTTAGCCGTGGGACAGGGAGGCGTTACGCAGTATTTT. The V call is TRBV7-9, the J call TRBJ2-3, with 9 bases lining up with TRBD1. Looked up from germline, CDR1 is SEHNR and CDR2 is FQNEAQ (reference sequence). J gave up 8 bases and V 0 bases, and 9 bases lay outside the gene matches. The CDR3 is 16 amino acids. Supplemented by reference TRBV7-9 and TRBJ2-3, the full variable domain reads DTGVSQNPRHKITKRGQNVTFRCDPISEHNRLYWYRQTLGQGPEFLTYFQNEAQLEKSRLLSDRFSAERPKGSFSTLEIQRTEQGDSAMYLCASSLAVGQGGVTQYFGPGTRLTVL.

V gene TRBV7-6 combines with J gene TRBJ2-2; 9 positions match TRBD1. In germline, CDR1 is SGHVS, CDR2 FNYEAQ. With V trimmed by 1 base and J by 5 bases, 5 bases remained unmatched. The CDR3 consists of 16 residues. The CDR3 DNA reads as TGTGCCAGCAGCTTAGGACAGGGGGGTAGGACCGGGGAGCTGTTTTTT. It translates to CASSLGQGGRTGELFF.

This clone was found a few times. The rearrangement joins TRBV5-1 to TRBJ2-7; D gene unclear. The V gene lost 5 bases and the J gene lost 5 bases, with 17 bases spanning the gap. Per the germline V gene, CDR1 is SGHRS and CDR2 is YFSETQ. The CDR3 loop spans 14 amino acids. CDR3 DNA: TGCGCCAGCAGTTTCTCAGGCAACTCTCACGAGCAGTACTTC. It codes for CASSFSGNSHEQYF.

The sample holds a few counts of this clone. J is TRBJ2-1 and V is TRBV5-4; 7 positions agree with TRBD1. The germline V gene encodes CDR1 SGHNT and CDR2 YYREEE (reference sequence). The CDR3 is 15 amino acids. V shed 4 bases and J 3 bases; nucleotides not matched to a gene: 7. The CDR3 loop reads CASSPGTELYNEQFF. As DNA, the CDR3 is TGTGCCAGCAGCCCCGGGACAGAGCTCTACAATGAGCAGTTCTTC. Filled out from reference TRBV5-4 and TRBJ2-1, the complete variable domain reads ETGVTQSPTHLIKTRGQQVTLRCSSQSGHNTVSWYQQALGQGPQFIFQYYREEENGRGNFPPRFSGLQFPNYSSELNVNALELDDSALYLCASSPGTELYNEQFFGPGTRLTVL.

This rearrangement joins TRBV4-1 to TRBJ2-3; 9 nucleotides agree with TRBD2. This CDR3 comprises 16 residues. CDR1 and CDR2 (germline): MGHRA, YSYEKL. The trim removed 2 bases at V and 3 bases at J, leaving 6 bases unmatched. This chain's CDR3 is CASSQSIAGGTDTQYF. CDR3 DNA sequence: TGCGCCAGCAGCCAAAGCATTGCGGGGGGGACAGATACGCAGTATTTT.

This clone is a singleton in its sample. The chain couples TRBV6-5 to TRBJ2-1; tentatively, D is TRBD1 (6 bases). Between the trimmed V and J ends, which lost 5 bases and 6 bases, there was a span of 8 bases. Germline CDR1 MNHEY, CDR2 SVGAGI. The CDR3 has 12 residues. In DNA, the CDR3 is TGTGCCAGCAGTAGGGGGTTCAATGAGCAGTTCTTC. It encodes CASSRGFNEQFF.

This chain uses TRBV18 with TRBJ1-2; D perhaps matches TRBD1 (5 bases). The CDR3 has 14 amino acids. Looked up from germline, CDR1 is KGHSH and CDR2 is LQKENI. The V gene lost 2 bases and the J gene lost 7 bases, with 14 bases spanning the gap. The CDR3 DNA is TGTGCCAGCTCACCAACCCCCCCCGGGGGTGGCTACACCTTC. This translates into CASSPTPPGGGYTF.

The chain carries TRBV7-2 and TRBJ2-7, with D tentatively TRBD1 (7 bases). The germline gives CDR1 SGHTA, CDR2 FQGNSA. There are 16 residues in the CDR3. Trimming shortened V by 5 bases and J by 2 bases, and 19 bases separated the two germline ends. The CDR3 reads CASSLGLGRGAYEQYF. The CDR3 region has the DNA TGTGCCAGCAGCCTAGGGCTGGGCAGGGGGGCCTACGAGCAGTACTTC.

This clone was seen only a few times. The rearrangement links TRBV13 to TRBJ2-1; 13 nucleotides align to TRBD2. The CDR3 runs to 16 residues. Looked up from germline, CDR1 is PRHDT and CDR2 is FYEKMQ (reference sequence). Trimming removed 5 bases from V and 7 bases from J; junction bases left unmatched: 8. The CDR3: CASSAPGTSGDNEQFF. CDR3 bases: TGTGCCAGCAGCGCACCCGGGACTAGCGGGGATAATGAGCAGTTCTTC.

This clone occurred once. The chain recombines TRBV28 with TRBJ1-2; 10 bases map to TRBD1. Germline CDR1 MDHEN, CDR2 SYDVKM. Germline trimming cut 2 bases from V and 4 bases from J; bases unmatched to any gene: 10. The length of the CDR3 is 17 residues. CDR3 sequence reads: CASSLGPSDRGVYGYTF. CDR3 in DNA: TGTGCCAGCAGTTTAGGTCCCTCGGACAGGGGGGTCTATGGCTACACCTTC.

The chain uses TRBV6-6 and TRBJ2-7, with D possibly being TRBD1 (6 bases). CDR1 MNHNY and CDR2 SVGAGI come from the germline V gene (reference sequence). This CDR3 spans 15 amino acids. Trimming stripped 9 bases from V and 0 bases from J, with 18 bases between. The CDR3 DNA is TGTGCCAGTTTTTACACTGGGGACAACTCCTACGAGCAGTACTTC. It translates to CASFYTGDNSYEQYF.

The chain carries TRBV6-1 and TRBJ1-4; D not resolved. The germline V and J ends were trimmed by 7 bases and 4 bases, with 13 bases remaining between them. CDR1 and CDR2 (germline): MNHNS, SASEGT. The CDR3 loop spans 14 amino acids. The CDR3 DNA is TGTGCCAGCACCCCTTGGGCAGTTAATGAAAAACTGTTTTTT. Translation gives CASTPWAVNEKLFF.

The CDR3 DNA follows: TGTGCCAGCAGATTGACAGGGGACCCCTCTGGGGCCAACGTCCTGACTTTC. Translation gives CASRLTGDPSGANVLTF. The rearrangement joins TRBV25-1 to TRBJ2-6, with 8 bases that match TRBD1. V lost 6 bases, J lost 0 bases, and 7 bases stayed unmatched. CDR3 length: 17 amino acids. Germline CDR1 is MGHDK and CDR2 is SYGVNS.

As DNA, the CDR3 is TGTGCCAGCTCACTCGGGGGTGTCGTTGAGCAGTACTTC. As protein: CASSLGGVVEQYF. The J gene is TRBJ2-7, the V gene TRBV18; a weak D match, TRBD2 (6 bases). The CDR3 is 13 amino acids. Germline V lookup: CDR1 KGHSH, CDR2 LQKENI. V was pared by 4 bases and J by 7 bases, with 14 bases between.

V is TRBV15 and J is TRBJ1-1; 7 nucleotides align to TRBD1. This CDR3 contains 15 residues. V dropped 3 bases and J dropped 6; count of bases not matched to a gene: 10. Germline loops: CDR1 LNHNV, CDR2 YYDKDF (reference sequence). CDR3 sequence reads: CATSRGDRVGAEAFF. The DNA for the CDR3 is TGTGCCACCAGCAGGGGGGACAGAGTAGGTGCTGAAGCTTTCTTT.

This rearrangement joins TRBV7-8 to TRBJ2-7; 14 bases are a match to TRBD2. Germline lookup yields CDR1 SGHVS and CDR2 FQNEAQ. There are 18 residues in the CDR3. The trim removed 5 bases at V and 2 bases at J, leaving 11 bases unmatched. DNA for the CDR3: TGTGCCAGCAGCATCCAGAGGACTAGCGGGAGGTCCACCTACGAGCAGTACTTC. Its protein product is CASSIQRTSGRSTYEQYF.

The chain has TRBV7-6 and TRBJ2-5; 8 bases are a match to TRBD1. TRBJ2-7 explains the end of the DNA better; the J call may be wrong. Per germline, CDR1 SGHVS and CDR2 FNYEAQ. This CDR3 has 15 amino acids. CDR3 coding DNA: TGTGCCAGCAGCCAGGGACAGGTCCCCTCCTACGAGCAGTACTTC. Translation gives CASSQGQVPSYEQYF.

The V and J genes are TRBV29-1 and TRBJ1-2; 7 positions match TRBD1. This CDR3 has 15 residues. J lost 6 bases, V lost 7 bases, and 17 bases had no gene match. Germline V gene sequence: CDR1 SQVTM, CDR2 ANQGSEA. Here the CDR3 DNA reads TGCAGCGCCGGACCCTCGACAGGGAAGAGCGATGGCTACACCTTC. Its translation: CSAGPSTGKSDGYTF.

This chain uses TRBV13 with TRBJ2-5, with D perhaps matching TRBD1 (5 bases). The V end lost 5 bases, the J end lost 0 bases, and 10 bases lay between the germline ends. This CDR3 contains 14 residues. The germline CDR1 and CDR2 sequences are PRHDT and FYEKMQ (reference sequence). The CDR3, as DNA: TGTGCCAGCAGCGAGATCAGGGACCAAGAGACCCAGTACTTC. This encodes CASSEIRDQETQYF.

This sequence joins TRBV13 and TRBJ2-7; 12 bases map to TRBD2. After removal of 5 bases from V and 6 bases from J, the junction contained 5 bases not matched to a gene. This CDR3 region has 14 residues. Germline V lookup: CDR1 PRHDT, CDR2 FYEKMQ (reference sequence). The CDR3: CASSATSGSSEQYF. CDR3 nucleotide sequence: TGTGCCAGCAGCGCGACTAGCGGGAGTAGCGAGCAGTACTTC.

V is TRBV13 and J is TRBJ2-7; 10 bases fit TRBD2. The CDR3 is 17 amino acids. Losses at the gene ends were 5 bases for V and 0 bases for J; bases not matched to a gene: 10. CDR1 is PRHDT and CDR2 is FYEKMQ in the germline V gene (reference sequence). CDR3 sequence (DNA): TGTGCCAGCAGCCGCGGTACTAGCGGGACCCGCTCCTACGAGCAGTACTTC. This gives the protein CASSRGTSGTRSYEQYF.

The chain joins TRBV4-2 to TRBJ2-1; TRBD2 aligns across 16 bases. Germline CDR1 reads LGHNA; CDR2 reads YNFKEQ. This CDR3 is built from 20 residues. The J segment lost 0 bases and the V segment lost 0 bases, leaving 5 bases of the junction unmatched. The CDR3 loop is CASSQDAGTSGGASYNEQFF. For the CDR3, the DNA is TGTGCCAGCAGCCAAGATGCGGGGACTAGCGGGGGGGCCTCCTACAATGAGCAGTTCTTC.

The rearrangement links TRBV7-9 to TRBJ1-1; 9 bases align to TRBD1. Germline CDR1 SEHNR, CDR2 FQNEAQ (reference sequence). The CDR3 covers 13 residues. V was clipped by 5 bases and J by 5 bases; unmatched bases: 3. CDR3 DNA: TGTGCCAGCAGCCGGGACAGGGATACTGAAGCTTTCTTT. This codes for CASSRDRDTEAFF.